This T cell receptor (beta chain) came from a study of blood T cell repertoires in COVID-19. Overall study context: The origin of the acute and convalescent COVID-19 samples was the United States, Italy and Spain.

Original processing methods: By means of reference gene primer amplification, nucleated cell counts were estimated. The table came from immunoSEQ multiplex PCR; TCRdb's copy has only in-frame clones and leaves some out. That table is the source of V, J and clone size, and D and trimming were worked out from the DNA. The table records approximately 500,000 clones, approximately 85% of them present only once. V lost 8 bases to trimming and J lost 3 bases, with 17 bases between them. From germline, CDR1 is MNHEY and CDR2 SMNVEV (reference sequence). The CDR3 runs to 15 residues. The sequenced sample consisted of peripheral blood. This sequence was found in a human donor in a cohort sampled during active COVID-19. V is TRBV27 and J is TRBJ2-1; D possibly corresponds to TRBD1 (5 bases). The CDR3 reads CASRPGWKNYNEQFF. CDR3 in DNA: TGTGCCAGCCGCCCAGGGTGGAAAAACTACAATGAGCAGTTCTTC.